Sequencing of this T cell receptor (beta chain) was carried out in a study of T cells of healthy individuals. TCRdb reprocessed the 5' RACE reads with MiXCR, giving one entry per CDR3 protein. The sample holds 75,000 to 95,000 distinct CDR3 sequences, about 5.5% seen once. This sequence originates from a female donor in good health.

The CDR3: CASSSGTGDTDTQYF. CDR3 nucleotides: TGTGCCAGCAGCTCCGGGACAGGGGACACAGATACGCAGTATTTT. V is TRBV7-9 and J is TRBJ2-3, with 10 bases that match TRBD1. The CDR3 is 15 residues long. Trimming at V came to 4 bases and at J to 2 bases, leaving 3 bases not matched to a gene. From germline, CDR1 is SEHNR and CDR2 FQNEAQ (reference sequence).